The clone carrying this T cell receptor beta chain was counted a few times. This sequence may be a read error, since a much larger clone differs from it by one base. This CDR3 comprises 13 residues. V was trimmed by 6 bases and J by 5 bases, leaving 13 bases between them. In germline, CDR1 is SNHLY, CDR2 FYNNEI. The source of the sample is a study of blood T cells in healthy people across ages. It was with a sample-barcoded 5' primer and a J-beta primer mix that a second PCR of roughly 7 to 12 cycles was run. MiXCR, run by TCRdb on the 5' RACE reads, gives a single entry per CDR3 protein. In the table there are around 870,000 distinct CDR3 sequences, more than 25% of which are singletons.

This chain connects TRBV2 to TRBJ2-5; D is perhaps TRBD2 (5 bases). Sequencing was done on a sample of blood. The sequence was obtained from a woman older than 75 in good health. This chain's CDR3 is CASSELERETQYF. CDR3 bases: TGTGCCAGCAGCGAACTAGAGAGGGAGACCCAGTACTTC.